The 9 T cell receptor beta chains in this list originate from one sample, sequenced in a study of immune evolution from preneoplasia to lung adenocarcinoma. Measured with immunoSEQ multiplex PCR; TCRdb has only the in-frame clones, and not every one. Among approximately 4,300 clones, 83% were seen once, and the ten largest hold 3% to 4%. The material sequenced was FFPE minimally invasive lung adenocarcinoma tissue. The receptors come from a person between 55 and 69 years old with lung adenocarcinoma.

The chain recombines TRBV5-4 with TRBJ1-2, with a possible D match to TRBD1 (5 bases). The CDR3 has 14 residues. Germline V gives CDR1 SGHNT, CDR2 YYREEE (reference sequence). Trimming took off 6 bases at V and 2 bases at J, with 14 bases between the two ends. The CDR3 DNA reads TGTGCCAGCACTCTGAGGGCAGGGAACTATGGCTACACCTTC. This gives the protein CASTLRAGNYGYTF.

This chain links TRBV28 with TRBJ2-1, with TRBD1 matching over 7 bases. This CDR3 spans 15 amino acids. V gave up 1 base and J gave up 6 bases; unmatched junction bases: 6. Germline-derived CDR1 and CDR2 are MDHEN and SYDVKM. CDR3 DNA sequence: TGTGCCAGCAGTTTATCTACAGGGGCAATCAATGAGCAGTTCTTC. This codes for CASSLSTGAINEQFF.

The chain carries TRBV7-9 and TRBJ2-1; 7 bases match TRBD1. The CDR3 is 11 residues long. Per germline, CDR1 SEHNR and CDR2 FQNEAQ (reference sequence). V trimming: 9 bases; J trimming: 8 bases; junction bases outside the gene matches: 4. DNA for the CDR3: TGTGCCAGTAACAGGGGCGATGAGCAGTTCTTC. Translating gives CASNRGDEQFF.

In DNA form, the CDR3 reads TGCAGTGCTGCACGGGGAAACACCATATATTTT. Its protein product is CSAARGNTIYF. The genes are TRBV20-1 and TRBJ1-3; D is undetermined. V was trimmed by 5 bases and J by 4 bases, leaving 6 bases between them. Germline assignment: CDR1 DFQATT and CDR2 SNEGSKA (reference sequence). This CDR3 has 11 residues.

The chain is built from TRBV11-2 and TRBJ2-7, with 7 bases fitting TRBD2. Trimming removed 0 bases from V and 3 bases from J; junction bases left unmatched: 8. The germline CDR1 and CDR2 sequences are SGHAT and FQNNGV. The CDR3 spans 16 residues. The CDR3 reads CASSLDARGSNYEQYF. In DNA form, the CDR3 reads TGTGCCAGCAGCTTAGATGCTCGCGGGAGTAACTACGAGCAGTACTTC.

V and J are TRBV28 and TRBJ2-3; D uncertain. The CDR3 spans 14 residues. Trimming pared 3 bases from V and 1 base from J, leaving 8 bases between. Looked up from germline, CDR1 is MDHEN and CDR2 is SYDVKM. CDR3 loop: CASSFLSGTDTQYF. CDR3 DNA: TGTGCCAGCAGTTTTCTGTCGGGCACAGATACGCAGTATTTT.

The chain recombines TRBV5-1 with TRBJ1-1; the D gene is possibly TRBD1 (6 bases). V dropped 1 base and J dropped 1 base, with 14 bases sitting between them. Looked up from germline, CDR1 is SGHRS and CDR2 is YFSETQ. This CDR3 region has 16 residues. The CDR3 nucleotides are TGCGCCAGCAGCTTGTACCAACAGGGTAGGAACACTGAAGCTTTCTTT. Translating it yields CASSLYQQGRNTEAFF.

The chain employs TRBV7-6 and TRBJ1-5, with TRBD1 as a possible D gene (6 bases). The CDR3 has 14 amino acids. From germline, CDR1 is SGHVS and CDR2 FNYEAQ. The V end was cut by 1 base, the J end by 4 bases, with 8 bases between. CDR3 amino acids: CASSLEQGNQPQHF. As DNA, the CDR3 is TGTGCCAGCAGCTTAGAACAGGGTAATCAGCCCCAGCATTTT.

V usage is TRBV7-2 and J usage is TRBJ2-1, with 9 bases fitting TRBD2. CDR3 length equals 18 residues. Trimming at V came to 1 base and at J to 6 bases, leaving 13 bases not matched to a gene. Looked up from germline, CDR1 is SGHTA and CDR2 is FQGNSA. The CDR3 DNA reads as TGTGCCAGCAGCTTAGTCGCGACGGGCCTAGCGGGATCCAATGAGCAGTTCTTC. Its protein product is CASSLVATGLAGSNEQFF.